The clone carrying this TCR beta chain occurred many times. The antigen remains unidentified. The entry originates in a study of T cells after yellow fever vaccination. Study-level points and caveats: Once the booster was given, most primary-vaccination clones reappeared, at just over 95% for CD4 and 88% for CD8.

Trimming stripped 0 bases from V and 6 bases from J, with 15 bases between. The CDR3 is 16 residues long. Germline CDR1 MDHEN, CDR2 SYDVKM. In TCRdb, the 5' RACE reads were re-called with MiXCR into one record per CDR3 protein. This table has a few hundred thousand distinct CDR3 sequences, roughly 3.5% appearing once. Material: PBMCs, obtained on the day of the yellow fever booster vaccination. The chain carries TRBV28 and TRBJ1-5; possible D gene TRBD1, 6 bases. The sequence was obtained from a man between 18 and 35 years old who received the YFV17D yellow fever vaccine. CDR3 sequence: CASSLWSPGAAQPQHF. CDR3 DNA: TGTGCCAGCAGTTTATGGTCCCCAGGGGCGGCTCAGCCCCAGCATTTT.